This entry concerns a single TCR beta chain. The record originates from a study of shared clonotypes between healthy human individuals. Some clones are missing from TCRdb's copy, which holds only in-frame ones; the method was immunoSEQ multiplex PCR. The sample lists approximately 510,000 clones, roughly 78% occurring once. V lost 3 bases and J lost 2, with 20 bases in between. The CDR3 has 17 amino acids. Looked up from germline, CDR1 is LGHNA and CDR2 is YSLEER. The rearrangement uses TRBV4-3 and TRBJ2-7, with TRBD1 as a possible D gene (6 bases). This receptor was obtained from a woman aged 35 to 49 in good health. Some clones in this sample may be carry-over from other donors' samples. The specimen sequenced was PBMCs. The CDR3 region is CASSQDVHGTPTYEQYF. CDR3 nucleotides: TGCGCCAGCAGCCAGGACGTTCATGGGACACCAACCTACGAGCAGTACTTC.